One T cell receptor (beta chain) is described in this entry. This may arise from a read error, as a much more abundant clone is one base away. The entry originates in a study of T cell repertoires in cytomegalovirus infection. The germline gives CDR1 SGHVS, CDR2 FNYEAQ. V gave up 7 bases and J gave up 13 bases; unmatched junction bases: 14. This CDR3 has 14 residues. TCRdb used MiXCR to reprocess the reads, holding one entry per CDR3 protein. This sample has around 450,000 distinct CDR3 sequences, with 10% to 12% found just once. Sequenced material: PBMCs. J is TRBJ2-5 and V is TRBV7-6; 11 positions agree with TRBD2. This receptor was identified in a human donor in good health (CMV status not recorded). Some clones in this sample may be carry-over from other donors' samples. The CDR3 DNA sequence: TGTGCCAGCAACTTCAGTAGCGGGGGGGCCCTGAGGTACTTC. As protein: CASNFSSGGALRYF.